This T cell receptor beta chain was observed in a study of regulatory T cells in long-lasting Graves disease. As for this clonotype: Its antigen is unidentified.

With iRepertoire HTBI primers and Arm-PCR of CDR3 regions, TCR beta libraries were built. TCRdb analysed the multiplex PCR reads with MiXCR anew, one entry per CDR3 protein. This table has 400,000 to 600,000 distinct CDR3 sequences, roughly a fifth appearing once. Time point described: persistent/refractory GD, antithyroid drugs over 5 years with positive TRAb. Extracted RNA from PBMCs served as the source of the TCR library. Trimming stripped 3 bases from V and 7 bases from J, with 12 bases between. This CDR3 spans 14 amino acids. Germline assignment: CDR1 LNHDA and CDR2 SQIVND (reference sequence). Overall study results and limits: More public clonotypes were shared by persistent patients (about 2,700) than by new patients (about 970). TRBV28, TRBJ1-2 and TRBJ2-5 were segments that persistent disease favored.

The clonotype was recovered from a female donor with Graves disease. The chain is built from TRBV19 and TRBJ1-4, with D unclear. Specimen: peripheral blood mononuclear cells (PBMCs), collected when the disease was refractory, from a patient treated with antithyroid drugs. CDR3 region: CASSIGFTSEKLFF. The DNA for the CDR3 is TGTGCCAGTAGTATTGGATTTACTTCTGAAAAACTGTTTTTT.